This T cell receptor (beta chain) comes out of a study of CD8+ T cells in alopecia areata. Background on the study: At a dose of 5 to 10 mg twice daily, oral tofacitinib was given to treated patients. The investigators scored severity in treated patients by the percentage of affected scalp area.

As the sequencing template, cDNA was produced by extracting RNA and reverse transcribing it. Profiling relied on immunoSEQ multiplex PCR, and the TCRdb table lists in-frame clones only, not all of them. The sample includes approximately 150,000 clones, approximately 60% seen only once; the top ten take 14%. The V gene end was trimmed by 5 bases and the J gene end by 3 bases; junction bases not matched to a gene: 7. CDR1 MNHEY and CDR2 SVGAGI come from the germline V gene. There are 15 residues in the CDR3. Treatment given: oral pan-JAK inhibitor, 5-10 mg twice daily. The investigators collected lesional scalp punch biopsies and peripheral blood from alopecia areata patients.

The V gene is TRBV6-5, the J gene TRBJ2-7, with 10 bases matching TRBD2. The source is a human donor with alopecia areata. The source material was CD4+ T cells sorted from blood, sampled at week 24, from a patient treated with tofacitinib. CDR3 bases: TGTGCCAGCAGTCCACTAGCGGGGACTATCTACGAGCAGTACTTC. It encodes CASSPLAGTIYEQYF.